The 16 T cell receptor beta chains presented below share a single source sample, sequenced in a study of identical twins. TCRdb used MiXCR to reprocess the 5' RACE reads, holding one entry per CDR3 protein. Of a few hundred thousand distinct CDR3 sequences listed, roughly 9.7% were seen once; the top ten hold about 7.1%. The data were also submitted as part of a second study, on yellow fever vaccine responses in identical twins.

What was sequenced was CD8+ T cells sorted from blood. The receptors originated from a woman younger than 35 in good health.

This clonotype was observed a handful of times. The chain links TRBV25-1 to TRBJ1-2, with D tentatively TRBD1 (5 bases). Germline CDR1 is MGHDK and CDR2 is SYGVNS. CDR3 length equals 13 residues. V lost 5 bases to trimming and J lost 8 bases, with 15 bases between them. In DNA form, the CDR3 reads TGTGCCAGCAGTATGGGGGTTTTAAGCGGCTACACCTTC. This sequence encodes CASSMGVLSGYTF.

The chain carries TRBV7-9 and TRBJ2-2; D unresolved. Trimming pared 3 bases from V and 8 bases from J, leaving 7 bases between. CDR1 SEHNR and CDR2 FQNEAQ come from the germline V gene (reference sequence). This CDR3 has 12 amino acids. CDR3 nucleotides: TGTGCCAGCAGCTTTACCTTGGGGGAGCTGTTTTTT. This encodes CASSFTLGELFF.

V and J are TRBV27 and TRBJ1-1, with a tentative D call TRBD1 (5 bases). Trimming shortened V by 5 bases and J by 5 bases, and 12 bases separated the two germline ends. This CDR3 contains 13 residues. Germline CDR1 and CDR2: MNHEY and SMNVEV (reference sequence). CDR3 sequence reads: CASSPDGGTEAFF. The CDR3 region has the DNA TGTGCCAGCAGTCCAGACGGGGGGACTGAAGCTTTCTTT.

This clonotype has a count of ten or more. The J gene is TRBJ2-5, the V gene TRBV6-2 or TRBV6-3, with 9 bases fitting TRBD2. Germline V gene data show CDR1 as MNHEY and CDR2 as SVGEGT. The V segment lost 2 bases and the J segment 5 bases; nucleotides outside the gene matches: 9. The CDR3 loop spans 16 amino acids. CDR3 protein: CASSYPPSGVGETQYF. As DNA, the CDR3 is TGTGCCAGCAGTTACCCTCCTAGCGGGGTCGGGGAGACCCAGTACTTC.

This clonotype was detected only a few times. The chain carries TRBV12-3 or TRBV12-4 and TRBJ2-7; D is ambiguous. Trimming cost V 3 bases and J 3 bases, with 15 bases left between them. This CDR3 has 15 residues. DNA of the CDR3: TGTGCCAGCAGTTTGGCCGACCTCGGGTTCTACGAGCAGTACTTC. Translated: CASSLADLGFYEQYF.

There are a few counts of this clonotype. The chain links TRBV6-1 to TRBJ2-5; D not resolved. CDR1 MNHNS and CDR2 SASEGT come from the germline V gene. Trimming stripped 4 bases from V and 3 bases from J, with 9 bases between. The CDR3 has 13 residues. CDR3 nucleotide sequence: TGTGCCAGCAGTGTTGAGATAGAAGAGACCCAGTACTTC. The encoded protein is CASSVEIEETQYF.

J is TRBJ2-1 and V is TRBV27; D is uncertain. The germline V and J ends were trimmed by 4 bases and 7 bases, with 8 bases remaining between them. Germline V gives CDR1 MNHEY, CDR2 SMNVEV (reference sequence). The CDR3 loop spans 12 amino acids. The CDR3 region has the DNA TGTGCCAGCAGTTCCTTGCGGAATGAGCAGTTCTTC. Translated: CASSSLRNEQFF.

This clonotype occurred many times. The chain joins TRBV28 to TRBJ2-2; the D gene could be TRBD1 or TRBD2 (5 bases each). The germline CDR1 and CDR2 sequences are MDHEN and SYDVKM. The V and J ends lost 6 bases and 5 bases respectively, with 13 bases between them. The CDR3 spans 14 residues. In nucleotides, the CDR3 is TGTGCCAGCAGCATCGGGGCGGATACCGGGGAGCTGTTTTTT. Translating gives CASSIGADTGELFF.

This clonotype came up a few times. V gene TRBV7-9 combines with J gene TRBJ2-4; 9 positions match TRBD1. Trimming removed 5 bases from V and 0 bases from J; junction bases left unmatched: 5. CDR1 SEHNR and CDR2 FQNEAQ come from the germline V gene (reference sequence). The length of the CDR3 is 16 residues. CDR3 residues: CASSSRTGEAKNIQYF. In DNA form, the CDR3 reads TGTGCCAGCAGCAGCCGGACAGGGGAAGCCAAAAACATTCAGTACTTC.

The table lists this clonotype with a few counts. The chain carries TRBV6-2 or TRBV6-3 and TRBJ2-4, with D perhaps TRBD1 (6 bases). V lost 4 bases and J 3 bases, leaving 13 bases between the germline ends. Germline V gene data show CDR1 as MNHEY and CDR2 as SVGEGT. The CDR3 length is 15 residues. The CDR3 DNA is TGTGCCAGCAGTTCCTTTCTGGACAGCAAAAACATTCAGTACTTC. Its protein product is CASSSFLDSKNIQYF.

This clonotype was found a few times. V gene TRBV2 combines with J gene TRBJ2-6, with 10 bases identical to TRBD1. Germline lookup yields CDR1 SNHLY and CDR2 FYNNEI. CDR3 length: 17 amino acids. Losses at the gene ends were 6 bases for V and 0 bases for J; bases not matched to a gene: 5. DNA of the CDR3: TGTGCCAGCAGGCGGGACAGGGGCCTCTCTGGGGCCAACGTCCTGACTTTC. It specifies CASRRDRGLSGANVLTF.

The chain recombines TRBV9 with TRBJ2-3; weak D call: TRBD2 (7 bases). V gave up 3 bases and J gave up 0 bases, with 11 bases separating them. The germline gives CDR1 SGDLS, CDR2 YYNGEE. The CDR3 extends over 15 amino acids. In DNA, the CDR3 is TGTGCCAGCAGCGGGGGGGGCGCGAGCACAGATACGCAGTATTTT. As protein: CASSGGGASTDTQYF.

There are many counts of this clonotype. The chain combines TRBV14 with TRBJ2-1; D remains unclear. Germline-derived CDR1 and CDR2 are SGHDN and FVKESK. With 0 bases removed from V and 8 bases from J, the gap between germline ends came to 2 bases. This CDR3 has 11 amino acids. This CDR3 reads CASSQEYEQFF. CDR3 bases: TGTGCCAGCAGCCAAGAGTATGAGCAGTTCTTC.

The table lists this clonotype with many counts. The rearrangement links TRBV4-1 to TRBJ2-3; 7 bases match TRBD2. The V segment lost 1 base and the J segment 1 base; nucleotides outside the gene matches: 2. Germline CDR1 is MGHRA and CDR2 is YSYEKL. The CDR3 contains 15 residues. CDR3 sequence reads: CASSQVAGGTDTQYF. The CDR3 bases are TGCGCCAGCAGCCAAGTGGCGGGAGGCACAGATACGCAGTATTTT.

This clonotype was seen repeatedly, ten times or more. V usage is TRBV5-1 and J usage is TRBJ2-1; 7 bases are a match to TRBD2. Germline CDR1 is SGHRS and CDR2 is YFSETQ. This CDR3 has 15 residues. V was pared by 5 bases and J by 9 bases, with 14 bases of the junction left unmatched. Written as DNA, the CDR3 is TGCGCCAGCAGGGACGGGGACTACACAAACGCTGAGCAGTTCTTC. Its protein is CASRDGDYTNAEQFF.

This clonotype was counted at least ten times. This chain joins TRBV19 and TRBJ2-7; D ambiguous. The CDR3 length is 16 residues. From germline, CDR1 is LNHDA and CDR2 SQIVND (reference sequence). Trimming shortened V by 4 bases and J by 6 bases, and 22 bases separated the two germline ends. Here the CDR3 DNA reads TGTGCCAGTAGTACCACGAGGACGGAGACCCCCCCCGAGCAGTACTTC. It encodes CASSTTRTETPPEQYF.